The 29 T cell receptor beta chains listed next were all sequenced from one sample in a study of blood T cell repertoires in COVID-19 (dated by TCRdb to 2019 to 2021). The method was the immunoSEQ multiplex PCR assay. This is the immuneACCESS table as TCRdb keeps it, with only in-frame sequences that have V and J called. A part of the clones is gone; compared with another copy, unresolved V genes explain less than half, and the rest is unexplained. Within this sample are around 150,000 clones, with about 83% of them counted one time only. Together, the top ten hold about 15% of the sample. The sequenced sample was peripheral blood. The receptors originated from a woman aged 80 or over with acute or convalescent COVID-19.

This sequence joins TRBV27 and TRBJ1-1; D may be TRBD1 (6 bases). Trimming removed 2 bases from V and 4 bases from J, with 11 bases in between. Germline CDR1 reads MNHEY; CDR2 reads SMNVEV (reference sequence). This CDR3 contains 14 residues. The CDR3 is CASSLQSGVTEAFF. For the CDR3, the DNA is TGTGCCAGCAGTTTACAGTCAGGGGTCACTGAAGCTTTCTTT.

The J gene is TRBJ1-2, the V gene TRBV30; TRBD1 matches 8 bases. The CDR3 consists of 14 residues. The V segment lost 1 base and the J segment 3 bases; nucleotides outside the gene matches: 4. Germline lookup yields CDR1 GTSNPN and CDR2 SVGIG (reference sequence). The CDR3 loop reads CAWSADRGHYGYTF. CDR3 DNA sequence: TGTGCCTGGAGTGCCGACAGGGGCCACTATGGCTACACCTTC.

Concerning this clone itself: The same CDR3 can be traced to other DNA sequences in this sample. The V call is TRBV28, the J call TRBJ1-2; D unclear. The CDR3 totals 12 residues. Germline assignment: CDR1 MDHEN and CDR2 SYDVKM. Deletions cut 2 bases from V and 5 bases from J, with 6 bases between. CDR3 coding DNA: TGTGCCAGCAGTTTACCCGGGTATGGCTACACCTTC. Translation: CASSLPGYGYTF.

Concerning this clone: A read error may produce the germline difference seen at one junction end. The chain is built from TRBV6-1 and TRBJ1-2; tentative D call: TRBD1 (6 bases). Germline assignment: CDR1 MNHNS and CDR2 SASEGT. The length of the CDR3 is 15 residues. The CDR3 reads CARSEGAGVNYGYTF. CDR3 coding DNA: TGTGCCCGCAGTGAAGGTGCAGGGGTGAACTATGGCTACACCTTC.

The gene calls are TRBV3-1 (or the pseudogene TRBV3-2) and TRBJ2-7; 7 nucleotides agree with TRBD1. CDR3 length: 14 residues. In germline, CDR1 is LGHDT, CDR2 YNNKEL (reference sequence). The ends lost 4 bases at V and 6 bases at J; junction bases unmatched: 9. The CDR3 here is CASSREGAISEQYF. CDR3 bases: TGTGCCAGCAGCCGCGAGGGGGCGATCTCCGAGCAGTACTTC.

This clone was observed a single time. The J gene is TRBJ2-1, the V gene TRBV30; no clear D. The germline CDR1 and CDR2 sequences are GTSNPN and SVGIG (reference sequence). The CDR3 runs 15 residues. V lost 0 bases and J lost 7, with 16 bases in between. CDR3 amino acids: CAWSVPDASGNEQFF. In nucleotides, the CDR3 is TGTGCCTGGAGTGTACCTGACGCCTCCGGGAATGAGCAGTTCTTC. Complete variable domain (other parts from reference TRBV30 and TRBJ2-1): SQTIHQWPATLVQPVGSPLSLECTVEGTSNPNLYWYRQAAGRGLQLLFYSVGIGQISSEVPQNLSASRPQDRQFILSSKKLLLSDSGFYLCAWSVPDASGNEQFFGPGTRLTVL.

The CDR3 nucleotides are TGTGCCACCAGCAGACAAGAGAGTGAGCAGTACTTC. Residues: CATSRQESEQYF. The J gene is TRBJ2-7, the V gene TRBV15; D uncertain. Trimming left V 2 bases short and J 7 bases short, with 9 bases between. Looked up from germline, CDR1 is LNHNV and CDR2 is YYDKDF (reference sequence). The CDR3 is 12 residues long. Full variable domain (rest looked up from reference TRBV15 and TRBJ2-7): DAMVIQNPRYQVTQFGKPVTLSCSQTLNHNVMYWYQQKSSQAPKLLFHYYDKDFNNEADTPDNFQSRRPNTSFCFLDIRSPGLGDTAMYLCATSRQESEQYFGPGTRLTVT.

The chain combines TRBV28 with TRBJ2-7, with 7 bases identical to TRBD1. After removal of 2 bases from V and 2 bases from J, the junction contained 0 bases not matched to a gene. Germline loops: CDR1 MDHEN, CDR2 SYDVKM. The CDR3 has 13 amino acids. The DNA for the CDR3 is TGTGCCAGCAGTTTACAGGGGGCCTACGAGCAGTACTTC. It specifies CASSLQGAYEQYF.

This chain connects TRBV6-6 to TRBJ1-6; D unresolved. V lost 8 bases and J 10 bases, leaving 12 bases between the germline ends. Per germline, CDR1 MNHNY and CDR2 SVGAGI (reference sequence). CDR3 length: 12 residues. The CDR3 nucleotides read TGTGCCAGCGGAGGAGGGAACTCACCCCTCCACTTT. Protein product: CASGGGNSPLHF.

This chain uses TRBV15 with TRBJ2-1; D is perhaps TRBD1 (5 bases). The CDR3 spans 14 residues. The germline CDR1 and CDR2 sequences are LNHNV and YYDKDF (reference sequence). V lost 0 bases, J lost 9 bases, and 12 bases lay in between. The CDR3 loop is CATSRDRRASEQFF. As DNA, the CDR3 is TGTGCCACCAGCAGAGATCGCAGGGCGAGTGAGCAGTTCTTC.

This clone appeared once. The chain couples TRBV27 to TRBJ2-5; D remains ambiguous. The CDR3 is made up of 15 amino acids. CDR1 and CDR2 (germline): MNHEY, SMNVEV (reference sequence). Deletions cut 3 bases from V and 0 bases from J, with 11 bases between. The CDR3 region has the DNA TGTGCCAGCAGTTTCTCAGCGAACTACCAAGAGACCCAGTACTTC. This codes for CASSFSANYQETQYF.

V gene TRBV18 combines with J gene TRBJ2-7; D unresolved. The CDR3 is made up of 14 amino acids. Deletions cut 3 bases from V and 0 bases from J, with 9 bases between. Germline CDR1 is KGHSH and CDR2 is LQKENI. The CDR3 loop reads CASSPETGSYEQYF. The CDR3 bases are TGTGCCAGCTCACCTGAGACTGGCTCCTACGAGCAGTACTTC.

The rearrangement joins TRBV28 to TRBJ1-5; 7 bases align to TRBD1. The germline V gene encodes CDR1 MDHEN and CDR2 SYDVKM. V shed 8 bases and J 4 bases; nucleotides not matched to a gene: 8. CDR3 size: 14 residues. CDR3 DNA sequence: TGTGCCAGCTCCCCCGGGGACAGAAATCAGCCCCAGCATTTT. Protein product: CASSPGDRNQPQHF.

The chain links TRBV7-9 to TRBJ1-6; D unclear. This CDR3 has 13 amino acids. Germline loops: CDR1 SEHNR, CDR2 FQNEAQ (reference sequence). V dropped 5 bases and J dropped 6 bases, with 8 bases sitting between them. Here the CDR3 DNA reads TGTGCCAGCAGCCGCGAAGCTAATTCACCCCTCCACTTT. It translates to CASSREANSPLHF. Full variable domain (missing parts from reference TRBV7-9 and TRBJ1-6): DTGVSQNPRHKITKRGQNVTFRCDPISEHNRLYWYRQTLGQGPEFLTYFQNEAQLEKSRLLSDRFSAERPKGSFSTLEIQRTEQGDSAMYLCASSREANSPLHFGNGTRLTVT.

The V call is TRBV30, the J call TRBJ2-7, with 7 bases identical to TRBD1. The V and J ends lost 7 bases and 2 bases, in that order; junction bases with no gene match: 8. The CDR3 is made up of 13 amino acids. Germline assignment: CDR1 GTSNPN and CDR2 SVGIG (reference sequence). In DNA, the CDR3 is TGTGCCTCACGGAGGACAGGAGCCTACGAGCAGTACTTC. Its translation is CASRRTGAYEQYF.

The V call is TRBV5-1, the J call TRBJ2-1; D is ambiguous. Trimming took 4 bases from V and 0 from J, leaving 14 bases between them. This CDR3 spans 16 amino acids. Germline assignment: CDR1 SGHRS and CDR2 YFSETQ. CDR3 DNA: TGCGCCAGCAGCATAGACTCGAGGAGCTCCTACAATGAGCAGTTCTTC. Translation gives CASSIDSRSSYNEQFF. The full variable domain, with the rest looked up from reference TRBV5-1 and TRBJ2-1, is KAGVTQTPRYLIKTRGQQVTLSCSPISGHRSVSWYQQTPGQGLQFLFEYFSETQRNKGNFPGRFSGRQFSNSRSEMNVSTLELGDSALYLCASSIDSRSSYNEQFFGPGTRLTVL.

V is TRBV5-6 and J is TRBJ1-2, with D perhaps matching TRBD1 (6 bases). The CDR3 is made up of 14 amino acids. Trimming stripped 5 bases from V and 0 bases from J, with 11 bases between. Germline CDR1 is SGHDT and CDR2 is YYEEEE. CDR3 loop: CASREQGPNYGYTF. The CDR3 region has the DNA TGTGCCAGCAGGGAACAGGGCCCTAACTATGGCTACACCTTC.

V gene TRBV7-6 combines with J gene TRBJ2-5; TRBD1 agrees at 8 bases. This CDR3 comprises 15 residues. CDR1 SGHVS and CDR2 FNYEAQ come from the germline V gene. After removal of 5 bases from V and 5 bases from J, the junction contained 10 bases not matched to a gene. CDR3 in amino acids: CASSNYGQGLETQYF. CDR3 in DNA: TGTGCCAGCAGCAACTACGGACAGGGCCTTGAGACCCAGTACTTC.

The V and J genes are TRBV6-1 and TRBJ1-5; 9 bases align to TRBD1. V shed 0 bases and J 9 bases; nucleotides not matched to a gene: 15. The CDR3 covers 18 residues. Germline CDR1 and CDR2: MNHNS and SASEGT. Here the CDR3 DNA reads TGTGCCAGCAGTGAAGCGCTTCGACAGGGGGTCGTAGTGTCGCCCCAGCATTTT. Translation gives CASSEALRQGVVVSPQHF.

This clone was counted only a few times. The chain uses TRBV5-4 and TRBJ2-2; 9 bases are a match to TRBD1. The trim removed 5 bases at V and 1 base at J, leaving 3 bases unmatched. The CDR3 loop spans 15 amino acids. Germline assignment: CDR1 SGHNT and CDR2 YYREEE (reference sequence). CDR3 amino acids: CASRAGQGNTGELFF. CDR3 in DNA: TGTGCCAGCAGAGCGGGACAGGGGAACACCGGGGAGCTGTTTTTT.

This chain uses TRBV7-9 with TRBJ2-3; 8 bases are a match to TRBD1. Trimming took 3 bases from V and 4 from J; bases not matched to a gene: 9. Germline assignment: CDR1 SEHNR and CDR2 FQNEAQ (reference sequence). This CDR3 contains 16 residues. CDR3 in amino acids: CASSLGRGLVADTQYF. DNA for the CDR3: TGTGCCAGCAGCTTGGGCAGGGGGCTGGTTGCAGATACGCAGTATTTT.

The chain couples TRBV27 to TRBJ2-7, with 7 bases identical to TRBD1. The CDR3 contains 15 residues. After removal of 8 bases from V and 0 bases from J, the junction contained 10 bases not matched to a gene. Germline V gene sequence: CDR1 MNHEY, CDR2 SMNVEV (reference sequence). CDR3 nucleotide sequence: TGTGCCAGCGAGGGACAGACATACTCCTCCTACGAGCAGTACTTC. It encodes CASEGQTYSSYEQYF.

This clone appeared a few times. CDR3 DNA sequence: TGTGCCAGCAGCCGCAGACAGGGGACTCCTGAAGCTTTCTTT. Its translation is CASSRRQGTPEAFF. The rearrangement uses TRBV7-9 and TRBJ1-1; TRBD1 agrees at 8 bases. Per the germline V gene, CDR1 is SEHNR and CDR2 is FQNEAQ (reference sequence). The CDR3 has 14 residues. V shed 5 bases and J 6 bases; nucleotides not matched to a gene: 8.

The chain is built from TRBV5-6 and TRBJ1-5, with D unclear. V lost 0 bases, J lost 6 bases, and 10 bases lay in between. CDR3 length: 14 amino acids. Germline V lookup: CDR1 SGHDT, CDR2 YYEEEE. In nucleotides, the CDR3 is TGTGCCAGCAGCTTGGAAAGGGAGGGTCAGCCCCAGCATTTT. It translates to CASSLEREGQPQHF.

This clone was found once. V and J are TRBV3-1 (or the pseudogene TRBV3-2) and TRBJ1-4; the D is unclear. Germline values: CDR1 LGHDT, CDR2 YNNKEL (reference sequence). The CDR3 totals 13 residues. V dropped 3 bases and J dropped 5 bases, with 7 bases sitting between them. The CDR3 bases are TGTGCCAGCAGCCATACCCAGAATGAAAAACTGTTTTTT. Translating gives CASSHTQNEKLFF.

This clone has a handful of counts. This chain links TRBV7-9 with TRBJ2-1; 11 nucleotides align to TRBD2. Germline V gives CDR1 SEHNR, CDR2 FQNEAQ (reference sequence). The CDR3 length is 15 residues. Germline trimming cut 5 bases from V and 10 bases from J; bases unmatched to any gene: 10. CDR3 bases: TGTGCCAGCAGCCCCCGGGTAGCGGGGGGGCAAGAGCAGTTCTTC. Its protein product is CASSPRVAGGQEQFF.

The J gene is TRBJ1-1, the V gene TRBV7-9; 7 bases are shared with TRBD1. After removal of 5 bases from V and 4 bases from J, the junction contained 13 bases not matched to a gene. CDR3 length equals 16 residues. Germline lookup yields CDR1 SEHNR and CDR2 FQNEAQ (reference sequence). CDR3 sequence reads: CASSPTGPRGSTEAFF. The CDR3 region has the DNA TGTGCCAGCAGCCCCACTGGGCCCAGGGGGTCCACTGAAGCTTTCTTT.

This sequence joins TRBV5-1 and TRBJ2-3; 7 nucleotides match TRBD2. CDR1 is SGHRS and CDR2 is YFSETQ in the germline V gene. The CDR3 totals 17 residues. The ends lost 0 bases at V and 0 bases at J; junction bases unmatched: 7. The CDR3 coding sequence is TGCGCCAGCAGCTTGGGTCAGGGAGGGTTTAGCACAGATACGCAGTATTTT. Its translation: CASSLGQGGFSTDTQYF.

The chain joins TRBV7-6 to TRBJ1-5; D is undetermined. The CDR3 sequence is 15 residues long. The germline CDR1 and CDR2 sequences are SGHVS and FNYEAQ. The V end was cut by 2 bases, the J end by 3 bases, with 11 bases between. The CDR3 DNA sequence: TGTGCCAGCAGCTTACAAAGTGGAGCCAATCAGCCCCAGCATTTT. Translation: CASSLQSGANQPQHF.